Detailed here is one T cell receptor (beta chain). The source of the sample is a study of blood T cell repertoires in COVID-19. Background on the study: Recovered participants had two consecutive negative NP/OP PCR tests, healthcare professional clearance, or symptom resolution. Whether acute or convalescent, the COVID-19 samples came from the United States, Italy and Spain. PBMCs, B-cell-depleted T cells, or T cells were the source of the cDNA or gDNA that made up the material.

In the original analysis: It was from reference gene primer amplification that nucleated cell counts were estimated. Some clones are missing from TCRdb's copy, which holds only in-frame ones; the method was immunoSEQ multiplex PCR. The V and J calls and clone size come from that table; D and trimming were worked out from the DNA. The sample lists a few hundred thousand clones; about 87% were seen once. The V end lost 5 bases, the J end lost 4 bases, and 23 bases lay between the germline ends. The CDR3 contains 17 residues. Looked up from germline, CDR1 is SEHNR and CDR2 is FQNEAQ (reference sequence).

The sample consisted of PBMCs or T cells enriched from blood (not recorded which). This clonotype was sampled from a man aged 40-50 years in a cohort exposed to, infected with or recovered from COVID-19 (not recorded which). The J gene is TRBJ1-2, the V gene TRBV7-9; D might be TRBD1 (6 bases). The CDR3 bases are TGTGCCAGCAGCCCCATTCCCTGGGACACCGGTGGCTATGGCTACACCTTC. It specifies CASSPIPWDTGGYGYTF.